These T cell receptor beta chains were read from a single sample in a study of blood T cell repertoires in COVID-19. Some clones are missing from TCRdb's copy, which holds only in-frame ones; the method was immunoSEQ multiplex PCR. This sample yields about 250,000 clones, of which approximately 82% are seen a single time; approximately 4.9% belongs to the top ten. The sequencing sample was made of peripheral blood. The receptors here all came from an elderly woman with active or convalescent COVID-19. The CDR3 runs from the conserved cysteine through the conserved F or W. The D gene is left open where the match is weak. Clone size is not always given. Where it is, it says once, few, many or a class for expanded clones.

v_call	clone_size	d_call	j_call	cdr3_aa	cdr3_nt
TRBV7-2	few	-	TRBJ1-1	CASTLGGTTEAFF	TGTGCCAGCACCCTGGGCGGGACCACTGAAGCTTTCTTT
TRBV7-9	-	TRBD2	TRBJ2-7	CASSRGEGREQYF	TGTGCCAGCAGCCGAGGGGAGGGCCGCGAGCAGTACTTC
TRBV29-1	-	TRBD1	TRBJ2-7	CSVQTGTGELEQYF	TGCAGCGTTCAAACCGGGACAGGGGAGCTCGAGCAGTACTTC
TRBV6-5	once	TRBD1	TRBJ1-3	CASRGTGGSGNTIYF	TGTGCCTCCCGAGGGACAGGGGGCTCTGGAAACACCATATATTTT
TRBV10-3	-	-	TRBJ1-6	CAIRSRDINNSPLHF	TGTGCCATCAGGAGTCGGGACATAAATAATTCACCCCTCCACTTT
TRBV14	-	-	TRBJ2-1	CASSQSGATSMSYNEQFF	TGTGCCAGCAGCCAGTCCGGTGCTACCTCTATGTCCTACAATGAGCAGTTCTTC
TRBV4-2	once	TRBD2	TRBJ2-3	CASSQITSSGASTDTQYF	TGTGCCAGCAGCCAAATAACCTCTAGCGGGGCTAGCACAGATACGCAGTATTTT
TRBV5-1	-	-	TRBJ2-7	CASSLRTDTSEQYF	TGCGCCAGCAGCCTCCGGACAGATACGAGCGAGCAGTACTTC
TRBV2	-	TRBD1	TRBJ2-1	CASSERTGSYNEQFF	TGTGCCAGCAGTGAAAGGACAGGGTCCTACAATGAGCAGTTCTTC
TRBV24-1	-	TRBD2	TRBJ2-1	CATSHPSGSYNEQFF	TGTGCCACCAGCCACCCTAGCGGAAGCTACAATGAGCAGTTCTTC
TRBV19	-	TRBD1	TRBJ1-6	CASSIGDRMFSSPLHF	TGTGCCAGTAGTATAGGGGACAGGATGTTTTCTTCACCCCTCCACTTT
TRBV3-1/TRBV3-2	once	TRBD2	TRBJ2-5	CASSQAGGGETQYF	TGTGCCAGCAGCCAAGCGGGAGGTGGGGAGACCCAGTACTTC
TRBV12-3/TRBV12-4	few	-	TRBJ2-7	CASTKGGPNEQYF	TGTGCCAGCACTAAGGGGGGGCCAAACGAGCAGTACTTC
TRBV6-6	-	-	TRBJ1-2	CASGTSGYTF	TGTGCCAGCGGTACGAGTGGCTACACCTTC
TRBV5-4	-	TRBD2	TRBJ2-3	CASSSKLAGGDTQYF	TGTGCCAGCAGCTCAAAACTAGCGGGAGGGGATACGCAGTATTTT
TRBV7-8	-	-	TRBJ2-7	CASSLRGGFEQYF	TGTGCCAGCAGCTTACGCGGGGGCTTCGAGCAGTACTTC
TRBV25-1	-	TRBD1	TRBJ1-1	CASSGDRGRTEAFF	TGTGCCAGCAGTGGGGACAGGGGACGGACTGAAGCTTTCTTT
TRBV21-1	-	-	TRBJ1-2	CASSKVKGNRLLYGYTF	TGTGCCAGCAGCAAAGTTAAGGGGAACCGACTGCTCTATGGCTACACCTTC
TRBV28	-	TRBD1	TRBJ1-1	CASSSRDSTTEAFF	TGTGCCAGCAGTAGCCGGGACAGCACTACTGAAGCTTTCTTT
TRBV10-3	-	TRBD2	TRBJ2-7	CAIAGSGGAGEQYF	TGTGCCATCGCGGGCTCGGGGGGGGCTGGAGAGCAGTACTTC
TRBV7-9	-	-	TRBJ1-4	CASSFGGSLNEKLFF	TGTGCCAGCAGCTTTGGGGGCAGTCTAAATGAAAAACTGTTTTTT
TRBV5-1	-	TRBD2	TRBJ2-5	CASSRTRGGGAQETQYF	TGCGCCAGCAGCCGGACCAGGGGCGGGGGGGCCCAAGAGACCCAGTACTTC
TRBV2	-	-	TRBJ2-6	CASSELGLSSGANVLTF	TGTGCCAGCAGTGAGCTGGGCCTGAGCTCTGGGGCCAACGTCCTGACTTTC
TRBV5-4	-	TRBD1	TRBJ1-5	CASSPPQGGSNQPQHF	TGTGCCAGCAGCCCCCCACAGGGGGGCAGCAATCAGCCCCAGCATTTT
TRBV5-1	-	-	TRBJ2-1	CASSLEAYSYNEQFF	TGCGCCAGCAGCTTGGAAGCGTACTCCTACAATGAGCAGTTCTTC
TRBV6-5	few	-	TRBJ1-6	CASSPGRAYNSPLHF	TGTGCCAGCAGTCCGGGAAGGGCCTATAATTCACCCCTCCACTTT
TRBV5-1	-	TRBD1	TRBJ1-4	CASSFGQAEVEKLFF	TGCGCCAGCAGCTTTGGACAGGCAGAGGTGGAAAAACTGTTTTTT
TRBV18	-	-	TRBJ1-3	CASSPRDSFSGNTIYF	TGTGCCAGCTCACCCAGGGACTCCTTCTCTGGAAACACCATATATTTT
TRBV6-5	few	TRBD1	TRBJ2-7	CASSYPRTGGSYEQYF	TGTGCCAGCAGTTATCCCAGGACAGGGGGCTCCTACGAGCAGTACTTC
TRBV19	-	TRBD2	TRBJ2-1	CASSTHTRGEQFF	TGTGCCAGTAGTACACACACGCGGGGGGAGCAGTTCTTC
TRBV30	-	TRBD1	TRBJ2-7	CACQGDRGMNEQYF	TGTGCCTGCCAAGGGGACAGGGGGATGAACGAGCAGTACTTC
TRBV18	-	-	TRBJ1-1	CASSPSSLNTEAFF	TGTGCCAGCTCGCCATCCTCTTTGAACACTGAAGCTTTCTTT
TRBV5-4	-	TRBD1	TRBJ2-5	CASSPRQGRETQYF	TGTGCCAGCAGCCCTAGACAGGGACGGGAGACCCAGTACTTC
TRBV18	-	TRBD1	TRBJ2-7	CASSPPRGTGDIGEQYF	TGTGCCAGCTCACCACCGAGGGGGACAGGGGATATCGGGGAGCAGTACTTC
TRBV6-4	once	TRBD1	TRBJ2-7	CASSDLKNRDRGSYEQYF	TGTGCCAGCAGTGACTTGAAAAACCGGGACAGGGGATCCTACGAGCAGTACTTC
TRBV21-1	few	-	TRBJ1-6	CASPDPRRDRGNNSPLHF	TGTGCCAGCCCGGACCCACGTCGGGACAGGGGGAATAATTCACCCCTCCACTTT
TRBV29-1	-	-	TRBJ1-1	CSVDLTGNTEAFF	TGCAGCGTTGACCTTACGGGGAACACTGAAGCTTTCTTT
TRBV20-1	-	-	TRBJ1-6	CSARRGQPLHF	TGCAGTGCTAGAAGAGGTCAGCCTCTCCACTTT
TRBV5-5	few	TRBD1	TRBJ1-2	CASSPLTGGSSGYGYTF	TGTGCCAGCAGCCCATTGACAGGGGGCAGCAGTGGCTATGGCTACACCTTC
TRBV2	-	TRBD1	TRBJ2-2	CASKGQGGTGELFF	TGTGCCAGCAAGGGACAGGGAGGCACCGGGGAGCTGTTTTTT
TRBV18	-	-	TRBJ2-7	CASSPANYEQYF	TGTGCCAGCTCGCCCGCGAACTACGAGCAGTACTTC
TRBV11-2	-	TRBD1	TRBJ1-1	CASSLTGSPFLNTEAFF	TGTGCCAGCAGCTTGACAGGGAGCCCTTTTCTGAACACTGAAGCTTTCTTT
TRBV5-1	few	TRBD1	TRBJ2-7	CASSLSGQGPYEQYF	TGCGCCAGCAGTCTCTCGGGACAGGGCCCCTACGAGCAGTACTTC
TRBV18	once	TRBD1	TRBJ1-5	CASSETGVGQPQHF	TGTGCCAGCTCAGAGACAGGGGTTGGTCAGCCCCAGCATTTT
TRBV25-1	few	-	TRBJ1-5	CASSDTRQGNQPQHF	TGTGCCAGCAGTGATACAAGACAGGGCAATCAGCCCCAGCATTTT
TRBV4-1	-	-	TRBJ1-2	CASSQDSSNYGYTF	TGCGCCAGCAGCCAAGATTCTTCTAACTATGGCTACACCTTC
TRBV3-1/TRBV3-2	-	TRBD1	TRBJ2-2	CASSQGGQGIGELFF	TGTGCCAGCAGCCAAGGCGGACAGGGAATCGGGGAGCTGTTTTTT
TRBV19	-	TRBD1	TRBJ1-5	CASSAGQGGSNQPQHF	TGTGCCAGTAGTGCAGGACAGGGAGGGAGCAATCAGCCCCAGCATTTT